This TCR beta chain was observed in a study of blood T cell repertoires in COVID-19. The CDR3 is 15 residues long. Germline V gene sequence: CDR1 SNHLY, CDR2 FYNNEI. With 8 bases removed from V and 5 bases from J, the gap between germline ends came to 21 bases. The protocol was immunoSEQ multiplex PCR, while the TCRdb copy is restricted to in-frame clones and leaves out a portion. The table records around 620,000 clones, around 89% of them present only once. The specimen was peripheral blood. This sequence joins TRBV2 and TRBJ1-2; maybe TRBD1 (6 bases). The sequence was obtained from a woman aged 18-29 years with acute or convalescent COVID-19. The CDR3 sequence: CASGYPTGQQYGYTF. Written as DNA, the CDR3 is TGTGCCAGCGGATACCCAACGGGACAACAATATGGCTACACCTTC.